These 25 T cell receptor beta chains originate from one sample sequenced in a study of CD8+CD57+ T cells in acquired aplastic anemia (dated by TCRdb to about 2018). TCRdb records Illumina HiSeq 2000 as the sequencer. Genomic DNA was used as template for profiling of TCR beta VDJ combinations and CDR3 sequences. TCRdb passed the public sequencing reads through fastp at Q25 and MiXCR, retaining productive beta sequences. Under each unique CDR3 protein, matching rows form one entry showing the most common genes and DNA. Counted in this sample were fewer than 200,000 distinct CDR3 sequences; less than 50% of them appeared once. The ten most abundant clones make up under 2% of the sample. Expansion of CD8+CD57+ cells had been shown by flow cytometry in the patients chosen for sequencing. The sequenced sample consisted of sorted CD4+, CD8+, or CD8+CD57+ T cells (not recorded which) from PBMCs. The receptors shown here come from a human donor with aplastic anemia.

CDR3 DNA: TGTGCCAGCGGCAGAGACAGGGTACAGCCCCAGCATTTT. Its translation is CASGRDRVQPQHF. The chain employs TRBV19 and TRBJ1-5, with 7 bases matching TRBD1. Germline CDR1 LNHDA, CDR2 SQIVND (reference sequence). V lost 9 bases and J lost 7; bases outside the gene matches: 9. The CDR3 contains 13 residues.

The V call is TRBV6-1, the J call TRBJ2-1, with D perhaps TRBD2 (7 bases). The V gene lost 7 bases and the J gene lost 5 bases, with 18 bases spanning the gap. The CDR3 spans 15 residues. The germline CDR1 and CDR2 sequences are MNHNS and SASEGT. CDR3: CASTIMAGANNEQFF. Written as DNA, the CDR3 is TGTGCCAGCACCATAATGGCGGGGGCCAACAATGAGCAGTTCTTC.

Concerning this clonotype: A read error may account for a junction end that differs from germline. The rearrangement uses TRBV7-7 and TRBJ2-3; 8 bases are shared with TRBD2. CDR3 length equals 15 residues. The germline gives CDR1 SSHAT, CDR2 FNYEAQ (reference sequence). In DNA form, the CDR3 reads TGTGCTAGCAGCCCAACTAGCGGACCCACAGATACGCAGTATTTT. It encodes CASSPTSGPTDTQYF.

This chain links TRBV10-3 with TRBJ1-6, with a weak D call TRBD1 (6 bases). Germline V gives CDR1 ENHRY, CDR2 SYGVKD. This CDR3 comprises 16 residues. V was shortened by 3 bases and J by 4 bases, with 13 bases between the two germline ends. This chain's CDR3 is CAISDEGGVYNSPLHF. As DNA, the CDR3 is TGTGCCATCAGTGACGAGGGGGGGGTTTATAATTCACCCCTCCACTTT.

On this clonotype: A much larger clone is a single base away; this may be a read error. The V and J genes are TRBV6-1 and TRBJ2-1, with TRBD2 matching over 11 bases. Germline V gene lookup returns CDR1 MNHNS and CDR2 SASEGT. The CDR3 has 15 amino acids. The CDR3 DNA follows: TGTGCCAGCACTGGGACTAGCGGTACCTACAATGGGCAGTTCTTC. Protein: CASTGTSGTYNGQFF.

The J gene is TRBJ2-7, the V gene TRBV29-1, with unresolved D. Trimming shortened V by 6 bases and J by 6 bases, and 15 bases separated the two germline ends. Germline lookup yields CDR1 SQVTM and CDR2 ANQGSEA. This CDR3 contains 12 residues. CDR3: CSVAVPLGEQYF. The CDR3 nucleotides read TGCAGCGTCGCCGTGCCCCTGGGCGAGCAGTACTTC.

The J gene is TRBJ2-5, the V gene TRBV20-1, with 10 bases matching TRBD2. Germline V gives CDR1 DFQATT, CDR2 SNEGSKA (reference sequence). The CDR3 contains 16 residues. V lost 0 bases to trimming and J lost 5 bases; unmatched junction nucleotides: 9. The CDR3: CSARDSLAGVVETQYF. For the CDR3, the DNA is TGCAGTGCTAGAGATAGCCTAGCGGGGGTTGTGGAGACCCAGTACTTC.

This clonotype appeared many times. The gene calls are TRBV3-1 and TRBJ2-7; tentatively, D is TRBD2 (5 bases). This CDR3 comprises 16 residues. Germline lookup yields CDR1 LGHDT and CDR2 YNNKEL (reference sequence). Trimming cost V 1 base and J 0 bases, with 13 bases left between them. CDR3 DNA sequence: TGTGCCAGCAGCCAAGCCCTTGGACTCGCCTCCTACGAGCAGTACTTC. Protein: CASSQALGLASYEQYF.

The chain combines TRBV12-3 or TRBV12-4 with TRBJ1-6, with TRBD1 identical over 9 bases. CDR3 length: 12 residues. V shed 9 bases and J 9 bases; nucleotides not matched to a gene: 3. This chain's CDR3 is CARPGQGSPLHF. CDR3 in DNA: TGTGCCAGGCCGGGACAGGGTTCACCCCTCCACTTT.

The CDR3 region has the DNA TGCGCCCGCCAGCTGATATACGAGCAGTACTTC. This encodes CARQLIYEQYF. V usage is TRBV10-1 and J usage is TRBJ2-7, with D uncertain. Germline CDR1 WNHNN, CDR2 SYGVQD (reference sequence). V was trimmed by 11 bases and J by 4 bases, leaving 12 bases between them. This CDR3 contains 11 residues.

The sample holds one count of this clonotype. In nucleotides, the CDR3 is TGTGCCAGCAGTGTTGGCAGGTTCCCCTTCACTGAAGCTTTCTTT. It is translated as CASSVGRFPFTEAFF. The genes are TRBV2 and TRBJ1-1; unclear D gene. V lost 4 bases, J lost 4 bases, and 16 bases lay in between. The germline gives CDR1 SNHLY, CDR2 FYNNEI. CDR3 size: 15 residues.

The chain combines TRBV18 with TRBJ1-2; D remains ambiguous. In germline, CDR1 is KGHSH, CDR2 LQKENI. The V gene lost 2 bases and the J gene lost 4 bases, with 17 bases spanning the gap. This CDR3 has 16 residues. The DNA for the CDR3 is TGTGCCAGCTCACCAGGGGAACAGCTGGGATCCTATGGCTACACCTTC. This codes for CASSPGEQLGSYGYTF.

A note on this clonotype: One end of the junction fails to match germline, which may point to a read error. V and J are TRBV20-1 and TRBJ2-1; no reliable D call. Germline V gene sequence: CDR1 DFQATT, CDR2 SNEGSKA (reference sequence). CDR3 length: 10 amino acids. The CDR3 loop reads CSARDNEQVF. The CDR3 nucleotides read TGCAGTGCTAGAGACAATGAGCAGGTCTTC.

This clonotype was seen repeatedly, ten times or more. The rearrangement joins TRBV5-4 to TRBJ2-3; 12 nucleotides align to TRBD2. Looked up from germline, CDR1 is SGHNT and CDR2 is YYREEE (reference sequence). V was clipped by 5 bases and J by 2 bases; unmatched bases: 6. CDR3 length equals 16 residues. The CDR3 loop is CASSHRLAGDTDTQYF. The DNA of the CDR3 is TGTGCCAGCAGTCACCGACTAGCGGGAGACACAGATACGCAGTATTTT.

This sequence joins TRBV19 and TRBJ2-7, with a tentative D call TRBD2 (5 bases). The CDR3 covers 14 residues. Trimming removed 1 base at V and 0 bases at J, with 7 bases between. CDR1 is LNHDA, CDR2 SQIVND, per germline (reference sequence). The CDR3 sequence is CASSIAGNSYEQYF. CDR3 sequence (DNA): TGTGCCAGTAGTATAGCGGGGAACTCCTACGAGCAGTACTTC.

The rearrangement uses TRBV18 and TRBJ2-7; D gene unclear. Germline V gives CDR1 KGHSH, CDR2 LQKENI. V shed 4 bases and J shed 6 bases, with 22 bases lying between them. This CDR3 comprises 16 residues. The CDR3 coding sequence is TGTGCCAGCTCACACCTGAACGCAGCCTCTTCCAGCGAGCAGTACTTC. Translating gives CASSHLNAASSSEQYF.

The chain combines TRBV28 with TRBJ2-7; 9 bases align to TRBD1. Looked up from germline, CDR1 is MDHEN and CDR2 is SYDVKM. The CDR3 sequence is 15 residues long. V shed 6 bases, J shed 2 bases, and the junction held 8 bases outside the gene matches. The CDR3, as DNA: TGTGCCAGCAGATCAGACAGGGGGGGGGCCTACGAGCAGTACTTC. This encodes CASRSDRGGAYEQYF.

The J gene is TRBJ2-1, the V gene TRBV12-3 or TRBV12-4; perhaps TRBD1 as D (6 bases). With 6 bases removed from V and 3 bases from J, the gap between germline ends came to 6 bases. This CDR3 is 12 amino acids long. The CDR3 here is CASRGGYNEQFF. The CDR3 bases are TGTGCCAGCAGAGGGGGCTACAATGAGCAGTTCTTC.

This clonotype was detected a few times. The rearrangement joins TRBV24-1 to TRBJ1-2, with 9 bases aligning to TRBD1. Germline V gene sequence: CDR1 KGHDR, CDR2 SFDVKD. This CDR3 is built from 14 residues. The junction had 9 bases not matched to a gene; V was cut back by 8 bases and J by 6 bases. The CDR3 DNA is TGTGCCACCAAAGGCACCGACAGGGGGGATGGCTACACCTTC. Its protein is CATKGTDRGDGYTF.

A word on this clonotype: A junction boundary mismatches the germline segment, possibly from a read error. The CDR3: CSARRTDTQCF. CDR3 DNA sequence: TGTAGTGCGAGGAGGACAGATACGCAGTGTTTT. This chain connects TRBV20-1 to TRBJ2-3; D may be TRBD1 (6 bases). The CDR3 consists of 11 residues. Germline V gene sequence: CDR1 DFQATT, CDR2 SNEGSKA (reference sequence).

This clonotype was seen ten or more times. The chain uses TRBV3-1 and TRBJ1-2, with 7 nucleotides matching TRBD1. V lost 1 base, J lost 3 bases, and 5 bases stayed unmatched. Germline loops: CDR1 LGHDT, CDR2 YNNKEL (reference sequence). The CDR3 consists of 15 residues. CDR3: CASSQGAGGDYGYTF. For the CDR3, the DNA is TGTGCCAGCAGCCAAGGGGCAGGGGGAGACTATGGCTACACCTTC.

This clonotype was picked up many times. V gene TRBV18 combines with J gene TRBJ2-5; TRBD2 matches 8 bases. CDR3 length: 13 amino acids. The ends lost 5 bases at V and 4 bases at J; junction bases unmatched: 3. Germline-derived CDR1 and CDR2 are KGHSH and LQKENI. The DNA for the CDR3 is TGTGCCAGCTCAAGCGGGAGTGTAGAGACCCAGTACTTC. Translating gives CASSSGSVETQYF.

This clonotype occurred a few times. The V and J genes are TRBV10-3 and TRBJ2-7, with TRBD2 as a possible D gene (5 bases). The CDR3 sequence is 13 residues long. Germline V gene data show CDR1 as ENHRY and CDR2 as SYGVKD. Trimming shortened V by 5 bases and J by 3 bases, and 11 bases separated the two germline ends. CDR3 in amino acids: CAISRASHYEQYF. The CDR3 nucleotides are TGTGCCATCAGTCGAGCTAGCCACTACGAGCAGTACTTC.

This clonotype has a single count. This may arise from a read error, as a much more abundant clone is one base away. The rearrangement uses TRBV7-9 and TRBJ1-4, with TRBD1 as a possible D gene (5 bases). CDR3 length equals 15 residues. CDR1 is SEHNR and CDR2 is FQNEAQ in the germline V gene (reference sequence). The CDR3: CAGSLVTGANEKLFF. In DNA, the CDR3 is TGTGCCGGCAGCTTAGTTACAGGAGCCAATGAAAAACTGTTTTTT.

This clonotype was found many times. This chain connects TRBV19 to TRBJ1-5; 8 bases are a match to TRBD1. Germline assignment: CDR1 LNHDA and CDR2 SQIVND (reference sequence). The length of the CDR3 is 14 residues. J lost 7 bases, V lost 5 bases, and 7 bases had no gene match. This chain's CDR3 is CASSPDREGQPQHF. In DNA, the CDR3 is TGTGCCAGTAGTCCGGACAGGGAAGGACAGCCCCAGCATTTT.